This T cell receptor (beta chain) originates from a study of T cell responses to AZD1222 COVID-19 vaccine. Study overall: Pooling of second doses given at about 4 or about 12 weeks was done. Findings and limits, study-wide: Increased Spike-specific TCR breadth and depth were observed after two AZD1222 doses.

In its sample, this clone was seen once. Antigen: not known. Only in-frame clones appear in the TCRdb table, and some are missing; sequencing was by immunoSEQ multiplex PCR. The sample yields about 120,000 clones, around 86% seen once. The sequence was collected from an adult in good health. The specimen was peripheral blood, collected on day 0 of AZD1222 vaccination.

The chain's CDR3 is CASSQDVQYTGEQYF. CDR3 DNA sequence: TGCGCCAGCAGCCAAGATGTACAATATACGGGGGAGCAGTACTTC. The chain has TRBV4-3 and TRBJ2-7; TRBD2 might be the D (5 bases). Germline V gene data show CDR1 as LGHNA and CDR2 as YSLEER. This CDR3 is built from 15 residues. The V end was cut by 0 bases, the J end by 7 bases, with 16 bases between.